This record covers a single T cell receptor beta chain. Each CDR3 protein is one row after TCRdb ran MiXCR on the 5' RACE reads. Of around 120,000 distinct CDR3 sequences listed, roughly 15% are singletons. The data are from a study of T-cell memory formation after mild COVID-19. Turning to the study itself: Among the donors, TCR clusters were largely specific to each donor.

Germline loops: CDR1 SEHNR, CDR2 FQNEAQ (reference sequence). The CDR3 has 14 residues. Losses at the gene ends were 7 bases for V and 0 bases for J; bases not matched to a gene: 3. The receptor was isolated from an adult woman who had mild COVID-19 (a few samples of this study predate the infection). Cell type and time point are not known. The chain recombines TRBV7-9 with TRBJ2-3, with TRBD2 matching over 8 bases. The sequenced sample was PBMCs or a T cell subset sorted from them (not recorded which). The CDR3 DNA reads TGTGCCAGCATCGTAGCGGGGAGCACAGATACGCAGTATTTT. Its protein product is CASIVAGSTDTQYF.